The rows below give T cell receptor beta chains drawn from one sample of a study of T cell responses to AZD1222 COVID-19 vaccine. Only in-frame clones appear in the TCRdb table, and some are missing; sequencing was by immunoSEQ multiplex PCR. The sample lists some 120,000 clones, approximately 85% occurring once. Specimen: peripheral blood, collected on day 0 of AZD1222 vaccination. All receptors derive from an adult in good health. CDR3s include the opening cysteine and the closing phenylalanine or tryptophan. The D gene is left open where the match is weak. The size entry is marked missing in some rows and otherwise reads once, few, many or a size class.

size	D	V	J	DNA	CDR3
NA	TRBD1	TRBV5-6	TRBJ1-5	TGTGCCAGCAGCTCCGACAGGGGACTTTCGTATAGCAATCAGCCCCAGCATTTT	CASSSDRGLSYSNQPQHF
NA	NA	TRBV11-1	TRBJ1-2	TGTGCCAGCAGCAGCTCCGGGCTCCGGGGGTATGGCTACACCTTC	CASSSSGLRGYGYTF
NA	TRBD1	TRBV7-9	TRBJ1-5	TGTGCCAGCAGCCCGGCCGGACAGGCCTGGAATTTCGATAATCAGCCCCAGCATTTT	CASSPAGQAWNFDNQPQHF
NA	TRBD2	TRBV6-5	TRBJ2-2	TGTGCCAGCAGTTACTTGGGACTAGGCTCCGGGGAGCTGTTTTTT	CASSYLGLGSGELFF
NA	NA	TRBV7-6	TRBJ2-3	TGTGCCAGCAGCAGCCGGCCCCTTCTGGGGACAGATACGCAGTATTTT	CASSSRPLLGTDTQYF
NA	NA	TRBV2	TRBJ2-5	TGTGCCAGCACCACTACTGGGTCCCAGTACTTC	CASTTTGSQYF
NA	NA	TRBV30	TRBJ2-1	TGTGCCTGGAGTCTGTCTGGAACCTACAATGAGCAGTTCTTC	CAWSLSGTYNEQFF
NA	NA	TRBV30	TRBJ2-2	TGTGCCTGGAGTGTCTTGAGCGGGCACACCGGGGAGCTGTTTTTT	CAWSVLSGHTGELFF
NA	NA	TRBV3-1/TRBV3-2	TRBJ1-2	TGTGCCAGCAGCCAAGATTTTAGTAGGGGCTACACCTTC	CASSQDFSRGYTF
few	NA	TRBV24-1	TRBJ2-2	TGTGCCACCAGTGATTTCAGGGACACCGGGGAGCTGTTTTTT	CATSDFRDTGELFF
NA	NA	TRBV27	TRBJ1-6	TGTGCCAGCAGTTTTCAGAACTATAATTCACCCCTCCACTTT	CASSFQNYNSPLHF
few	NA	TRBV18	TRBJ1-2	TGTGCCAGCTCACCAGACAGCTACTCTGGCTACACCTTC	CASSPDSYSGYTF
NA	NA	TRBV10-1	TRBJ1-1	TGCGCCAGCAGGGACGGATTGAACACTGAAGCTTTCTTT	CASRDGLNTEAFF
once	NA	TRBV5-1	TRBJ2-6	TGCGCCAGCAGCCCGGGAGAGGGGGCCCACTCTGGGGCCAACGTCCTGACTTTC	CASSPGEGAHSGANVLTF
NA	NA	TRBV27	TRBJ1-3	TGTGCCAGCAGACCAAACAGGGCCACTGGAAACACCATATATTTT	CASRPNRATGNTIYF
NA	NA	TRBV27	TRBJ1-1	TGTGCCAGCAACAACCGACAGACGAACACTGAAGCTTTCTTT	CASNNRQTNTEAFF
NA	NA	TRBV10-3	TRBJ2-2	TGTGCCATCAGTGCCCGGGGTCACACCGGGGAGCTGTTTTTT	CAISARGHTGELFF
NA	NA	TRBV6-2/TRBV6-3	TRBJ2-3	TGTGCCAGCAGTTACCCCCTTCTGGGGGCAGATACGCAGTATTTT	CASSYPLLGADTQYF
few	TRBD1	TRBV5-4	TRBJ1-1	TGTGCCAGCAGCCCCATTTCTGACAGGGGGCGAGGTACTGAAGCTTTCTTT	CASSPISDRGRGTEAFF
NA	TRBD1	TRBV7-6	TRBJ1-2	TGTGCCAGCAGCTTGGGACAGGGGCATGGCTACACCTTC	CASSLGQGHGYTF
NA	NA	TRBV5-5	TRBJ1-3	TGTGCCAGCAGCCTCCCCCCTGTCATCTCTGGAAACACCATATATTTT	CASSLPPVISGNTIYF
NA	NA	TRBV6-2/TRBV6-3	TRBJ1-2	TGTGCCAGCAGTTACTCTGGGGGGCGTAAAGGCTACACCTTC	CASSYSGGRKGYTF
NA	TRBD1	TRBV5-1	TRBJ1-3	TGCGCCAGCAGCGAGGGACAGAACTCTGGAAACACCATATATTTT	CASSEGQNSGNTIYF
NA	TRBD1	TRBV5-8	TRBJ1-1	TGTGCCAGCAGCCTGAACAGGGGTGTATCTGAAGCTTTCTTT	CASSLNRGVSEAFF
NA	NA	TRBV19	TRBJ1-1	TGTGCCAGTAGTCCACTCAGGGGCCCCACTGAAGCTTTCTTT	CASSPLRGPTEAFF
once	TRBD2	TRBV11-3	TRBJ2-1	TGTGCCAGCAGCTTAGGACTAGCGGGAGAGTTTGAAAATGAGCAGTTCTTC	CASSLGLAGEFENEQFF
NA	NA	TRBV2	TRBJ1-5	TGTGCCAGCAGTGAGATGTTGAGAAGCAATCAGCCCCAGCATTTT	CASSEMLRSNQPQHF
NA	NA	TRBV7-2	TRBJ1-1	TGTGCCAGCAGGCCCCAGGTAGCCCACACTGAAGCTTTCTTT	CASRPQVAHTEAFF
NA	TRBD1	TRBV6-5	TRBJ1-5	TGTGCCAGCAGTAGGGACAGAAATCAGCCCCAGCATTTT	CASSRDRNQPQHF
few	NA	TRBV4-3	TRBJ1-1	TGCGCCAGCAGCCGGGATAGAAGGGGCACTGAAGCTTTCTTT	CASSRDRRGTEAFF
NA	TRBD1	TRBV19	TRBJ1-5	TGTGCCAGTAGTAGGGGACAGGGAGGTCAGCCCCAGCATTTT	CASSRGQGGQPQHF
NA	NA	TRBV4-1	TRBJ1-5	TGCGCCAGCAGCCCGGGACCCGAGTGGGGCAGGAGGGGACTCAATCAGCCCCAGCATTTT	CASSPGPEWGRRGLNQPQHF
NA	NA	TRBV27	TRBJ1-1	TGTGCCAGCAGGGGGGACGGTGAAGCTTTCTTT	CASRGDGEAFF
NA	NA	TRBV14	TRBJ2-3	TGTGCCAGCAGCCAAACAAGGACGGGACGGTTTTCACATACGCAGTATTTT	CASSQTRTGRFSHTQYF
NA	NA	TRBV29-1	TRBJ1-2	TGCAGCACCCAGAAGCAGGGGCGCTATGGCTACACCTTC	CSTQKQGRYGYTF
NA	NA	TRBV7-3	TRBJ1-1	TGTGCCAGCAGCTCCCCGGTCTTAGGGAACACTGAAGCTTTCTTT	CASSSPVLGNTEAFF
NA	NA	TRBV7-9	TRBJ1-3	TGTGCCAGCAGCTCCTTATCTTGGAACAGAAGCTCTGGAAACACCATATATTTT	CASSSLSWNRSSGNTIYF
NA	TRBD2	TRBV13	TRBJ2-2	TGTGCCAGCAGCTTCGGACTAGCGGGGGGCCCGGACACCGGGGAGCTGTTTTTT	CASSFGLAGGPDTGELFF
NA	NA	TRBV2	TRBJ2-1	TGTGCCAGCACCCGCAGCGAGGGGGGCAATGAGCAGTTCTTC	CASTRSEGGNEQFF
NA	TRBD1	TRBV29-1	TRBJ2-1	TGCAGCGCTATCCGGGACAGGGGGCTGGATGAGCAGTTCTTC	CSAIRDRGLDEQFF
NA	TRBD1	TRBV4-1	TRBJ2-5	TGCGCCAGCAGCCCTCAGGGACAGGTACATGGGACCCAGTACTTC	CASSPQGQVHGTQYF
NA	TRBD1	TRBV5-8	TRBJ1-1	TGTGCCAGCAGCTTCAGGGGGCGAATGAACACTGAAGCTTTCTTT	CASSFRGRMNTEAFF
NA	TRBD1	TRBV5-1	TRBJ1-2	TGCGCCAGCAGCGGGGGGACAGCTATTAACTATGGCTACACCTTC	CASSGGTAINYGYTF
NA	NA	TRBV5-6	TRBJ1-4	TGTGCCAGCACCGACGTATCCGGGGGGCAAAAACTGTTTTTT	CASTDVSGGQKLFF
few	NA	TRBV27	TRBJ1-5	TGTGCCAGCAGGCCTCCAGGAGGAAGGACCCAGCATTTT	CASRPPGGRTQHF
NA	NA	TRBV13	TRBJ2-7	TGTGCCAGCAGCCGGACTATCTCCTACGAGCAGTACTTC	CASSRTISYEQYF
NA	NA	TRBV6-5	TRBJ2-7	TGTGCCAGCAGTTACGCAGGGAACTCCTACGAGCAGTACTTC	CASSYAGNSYEQYF
NA	NA	TRBV7-9	TRBJ1-1	TGTGCCAGCAGCTTAGAGGTAGTAGCTGAAGCTTTCTTT	CASSLEVVAEAFF
NA	NA	TRBV27	TRBJ1-2	TGTGCCAGCAGTTTATCTGCGGCCGGCGACTACACCTTC	CASSLSAAGDYTF
few	TRBD2	TRBV15	TRBJ2-1	TGTGCCACCAGCAGAATAGCGGGCCGCAGAGGGAATGAGCAGTTCTTC	CATSRIAGRRGNEQFF
NA	TRBD1	TRBV7-2	TRBJ1-5	TGTGCCAGCAGTCCCGGAGACAGGGTCCAGCCCCAGCATTTT	CASSPGDRVQPQHF